This T cell receptor (beta chain) is from a study of PD-1 blockade in mismatch repair-deficient tumors. Study information: Patients had 12 to 13 mismatch repair-deficient cancer types and were previously treated and progressing. Study-wide results and caveats: After pembrolizumab, tumor-resident clones rose rapidly, then generally contracted before radiologic responses.

About this clone: Its specificity is not known.

TCRs were sequenced from a few patients responding to pembrolizumab. Clones were read by immunoSEQ multiplex PCR, and TCRdb kept only the in-frame ones, dropping some. The table has just under 80,000 clones, about 82% seen once; the top ten hold approximately 5%. This CDR3 is 12 amino acids long. The V gene lost 8 bases and the J gene lost 6 bases, with 10 bases spanning the gap. Germline CDR1 reads ENHRY; CDR2 reads SYGVKD. This receptor was obtained from an adult with mismatch repair-deficient cancer. Sequenced material: peripheral blood, taken 44 weeks after starting pembrolizumab. The J gene is TRBJ2-2, the V gene TRBV10-3; D remains unclear. CDR3: CAIREKPGELFF. CDR3 bases: TGTGCCATCCGAGAGAAACCCGGGGAGCTGTTTTTT.